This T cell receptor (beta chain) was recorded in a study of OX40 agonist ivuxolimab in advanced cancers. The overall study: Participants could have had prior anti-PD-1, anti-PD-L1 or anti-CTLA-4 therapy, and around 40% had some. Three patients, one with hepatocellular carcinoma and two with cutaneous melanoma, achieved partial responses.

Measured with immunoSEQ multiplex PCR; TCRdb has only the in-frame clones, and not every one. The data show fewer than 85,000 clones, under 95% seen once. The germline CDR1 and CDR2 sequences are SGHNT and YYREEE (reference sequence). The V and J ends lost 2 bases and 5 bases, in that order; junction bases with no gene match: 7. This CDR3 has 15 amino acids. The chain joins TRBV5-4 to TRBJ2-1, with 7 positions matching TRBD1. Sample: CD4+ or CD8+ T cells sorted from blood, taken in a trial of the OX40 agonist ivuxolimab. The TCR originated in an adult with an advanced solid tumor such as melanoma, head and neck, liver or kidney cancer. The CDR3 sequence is CASSFWGTANNEQFF. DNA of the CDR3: TGTGCCAGCAGCTTTTGGGGGACAGCAAACAATGAGCAGTTCTTC.